The 9 T cell receptor beta chains presented below share a single source sample, sequenced in a study of T cell responses to AZD1222 COVID-19 vaccine. This table comes from immunoSEQ multiplex PCR, and its TCRdb copy is limited to in-frame clones, with some not included. The table shows under 150,000 clones, with 80% to 95% occurring only once. Here the sequenced sample was peripheral blood, taken 28 days after the second AZD1222 dose. Every receptor here comes from an adult who received the AZD1222 COVID-19 vaccine.

This clone appeared once. J is TRBJ1-2 and V is TRBV9; D is perhaps TRBD1 (5 bases). The CDR3 is 13 residues long. Germline V gene sequence: CDR1 SGDLS, CDR2 YYNGEE. V lost 3 bases to trimming and J lost 8 bases, with 14 bases between them. This CDR3 reads CASSEEGVEGYTF. In DNA form, the CDR3 reads TGTGCCAGCAGCGAGGAAGGGGTGGAGGGCTACACCTTC.

This sequence joins TRBV10-3 and TRBJ1-2; no definite D call. The V gene's germline CDR1 is ENHRY and CDR2 SYGVKD. The V end lost 8 bases, the J end lost 3 bases, and 13 bases lay between the germline ends. This CDR3 contains 13 residues. CDR3: CAIWTTLHYGYTF. CDR3 DNA sequence: TGTGCCATCTGGACTACCTTGCACTATGGCTACACCTTC.

The gene calls are TRBV10-3 and TRBJ1-4, with a tentative D call TRBD1 (5 bases). Trimming took 3 bases from V and 3 from J, leaving 8 bases between them. This CDR3 region has 14 residues. Per germline, CDR1 ENHRY and CDR2 SYGVKD. CDR3 bases: TGTGCCATCAGTGAAGTAGGGGCTAATGAAAAACTGTTTTTT. This codes for CAISEVGANEKLFF.

The chain joins TRBV12-5 to TRBJ1-2; 7 bases fit TRBD1. Germline CDR1 and CDR2: LGHNT and FRNRAP. This CDR3 is built from 15 residues. The V gene end was trimmed by 5 bases and the J gene end by 4 bases; junction bases not matched to a gene: 10. CDR3: CASGPGAGGIYGYTF. Here the CDR3 DNA reads TGTGCTAGTGGTCCGGGGGCAGGGGGAATCTATGGCTACACCTTC.

The chain combines TRBV2 with TRBJ1-2, with 9 bases lining up with TRBD1. The length of the CDR3 is 13 residues. Trimming removed 10 bases from V and 1 base from J; junction bases left unmatched: 4. Germline V gene lookup returns CDR1 SNHLY and CDR2 FYNNEI. CDR3 bases: TGTGCCATCACAGGGGGCAATAACTATGGCTACACCTTC. Its protein is CAITGGNNYGYTF. The full variable domain, in which reference TRBV2 and TRBJ1-2 provide the parts outside the CDR3, is EPEVTQTPSHQVTQMGQEVILRCVPISNHLYFYWYRQILGQKVEFLVSFYNNEISEKSEIFDDQFSVERPDGSNFTLKIRSTKLEDSAMYFCAITGGNNYGYTFGSGTRLTVV.

The rearrangement uses TRBV19 and TRBJ1-1; perhaps TRBD1 as D (6 bases). This CDR3 is 12 amino acids long. Germline CDR1 is LNHDA and CDR2 is SQIVND (reference sequence). The V end lost 5 bases, the J end lost 10 bases, and 14 bases lay between the germline ends. In DNA form, the CDR3 reads TGTGCCAGTAGTCTCCAGGGGATCGGAGCTTTCTTT. Translated, it gives CASSLQGIGAFF.

The chain couples TRBV4-3 to TRBJ1-4, with 9 bases lining up with TRBD1. This CDR3 region has 16 residues. Germline lookup yields CDR1 LGHNA and CDR2 YSLEER. V was pared by 0 bases and J by 8 bases, with 7 bases of the junction left unmatched. CDR3 DNA sequence: TGCGCCAGCAGCCAAGATGCGGGACAGGGCATGGAAAAACTGTTTTTT. This sequence encodes CASSQDAGQGMEKLFF.

The rearrangement joins TRBV4-3 to TRBJ2-2, with 9 bases lining up with TRBD2. Germline V CDR1 and CDR2: LGHNA, YSLEER. J gave up 6 bases and V 1 base, and 6 bases lay outside the gene matches. CDR3 length: 16 amino acids. Here the CDR3 DNA reads TGCGCCAGCAGCCAAGTGTCTAGCGGGAATGCCGGGGAGCTGTTTTTT. Translated: CASSQVSSGNAGELFF.

This clone appeared a few times. The chain couples TRBV6-5 to TRBJ2-3; 10 bases agree with TRBD1. The CDR3 length is 15 residues. V gave up 6 bases and J gave up 3 bases; unmatched junction bases: 6. Germline lookup yields CDR1 MNHEY and CDR2 SVGAGI. The DNA of the CDR3 is TGTGCCAGCAGGACAGGGGGCGCGTTTACAGATACGCAGTATTTT. This gives the protein CASRTGGAFTDTQYF.